This T cell receptor beta chain was recovered during a study of blood T cell repertoires in COVID-19. After removal of 5 bases from V and 3 bases from J, the junction contained 8 bases not matched to a gene. The CDR3 is made up of 16 amino acids. Looked up from germline, CDR1 is MNHEY and CDR2 is SMNVEV (reference sequence). In the original analysis: The authors estimated nucleated cell counts from reference gene primer amplification. Clones were read by immunoSEQ multiplex PCR, and TCRdb kept only the in-frame ones, dropping some. The V and J calls and clone size come from that table; D and trimming were worked out from the DNA. Of hundreds of thousands of clones in the sample, 89% are singletons; the top ten hold approximately 5.5%. Living in about two dozen US areas, the participants were between about 18 and 100 years of age. Resolution of symptoms, clearance, or two negative PCRs was present in recovered Cohort 3 donors.

The J gene is TRBJ1-5, the V gene TRBV27; 9 nucleotides align to TRBD1. The sample taken for sequencing was PBMCs or T cells enriched from blood (not recorded which). The receptor was derived from a man between 60 and 70 years old who had recovered from COVID-19. The CDR3: CASSVQGASNNQPQHF. The CDR3 nucleotides read TGTGCCAGCAGTGTACAGGGGGCTAGTAACAATCAGCCCCAGCATTTT.